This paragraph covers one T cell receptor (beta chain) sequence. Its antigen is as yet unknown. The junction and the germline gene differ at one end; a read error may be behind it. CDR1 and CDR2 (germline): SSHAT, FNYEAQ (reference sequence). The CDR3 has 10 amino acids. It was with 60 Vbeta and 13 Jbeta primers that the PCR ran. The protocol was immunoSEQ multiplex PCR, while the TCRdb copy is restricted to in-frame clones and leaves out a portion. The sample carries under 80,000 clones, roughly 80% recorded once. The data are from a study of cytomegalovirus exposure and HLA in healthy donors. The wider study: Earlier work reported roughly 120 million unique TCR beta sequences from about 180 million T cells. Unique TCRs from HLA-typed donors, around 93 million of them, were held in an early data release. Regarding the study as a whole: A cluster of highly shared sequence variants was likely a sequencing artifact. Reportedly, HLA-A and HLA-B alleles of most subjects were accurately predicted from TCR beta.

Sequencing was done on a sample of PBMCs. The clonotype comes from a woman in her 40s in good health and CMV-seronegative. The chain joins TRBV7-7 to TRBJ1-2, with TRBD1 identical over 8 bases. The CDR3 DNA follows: TGTCCCAGGACCGGACAGGGAGTACCCTTC. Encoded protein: CPRTGQGVPF.